Listed here are 9 T cell receptor beta chains from one sample, sequenced in a study of CD4+ T cells in melanoma. Sequencing used immunoSEQ multiplex PCR; TCRdb keeps in-frame clones, though not all of them. The sample records 10,000 to 14,000 clones, around 71% being singletons. Sequencing input: cells from a culture (not recorded whether cultured in vitro). Receptors originate from a human donor with melanoma.

The J gene is TRBJ2-3, the V gene TRBV6-5; perhaps TRBD1 as D (6 bases). Trimming shortened V by 2 bases and J by 2 bases, and 11 bases separated the two germline ends. This CDR3 region has 15 residues. Germline V gene data show CDR1 as MNHEY and CDR2 as SVGAGI. The CDR3 nucleotides are TGTGCCAGCAGTTACACAGGGACGACCACAGATACGCAGTATTTT. The encoded protein is CASSYTGTTTDTQYF.

The J gene is TRBJ2-1, the V gene TRBV7-8, with no clear D. Germline V CDR1 and CDR2: SGHVS, FQNEAQ. V was pared by 4 bases and J by 9 bases, with 16 bases between. The CDR3 sequence is 14 residues long. The CDR3, as DNA: TGTGCCAGCAGCTCGTCCGGGCCGCGCGGTGAGCAGTTCTTC. It encodes CASSSSGPRGEQFF.

This clone was observed a handful of times. The rearrangement links TRBV30 to TRBJ1-6, with D hard to call. Germline values: CDR1 GTSNPN, CDR2 SVGIG (reference sequence). This CDR3 is built from 13 residues. The V end lost 4 bases, the J end lost 10 bases, and 14 bases lay between the germline ends. The CDR3 DNA reads as TGTGCCTGGACTTGGGGAAGTGGATCACCCCTCCACTTT. It yields the protein CAWTWGSGSPLHF.

This clone was seen just once. The V and J genes are TRBV2 and TRBJ1-1, with 7 bases aligning to TRBD1. The CDR3 runs to 14 residues. Looked up from germline, CDR1 is SNHLY and CDR2 is FYNNEI. V dropped 6 bases and J dropped 0; count of bases not matched to a gene: 4. The CDR3 DNA follows: TGTGCCAGCAGCTACAGGGGAATGAACACTGAAGCTTTCTTT. Translating it yields CASSYRGMNTEAFF.

J is TRBJ2-6 and V is TRBV5-6, with D maybe TRBD1 (5 bases). The V gene lost 1 base and the J gene lost 2 bases, with 19 bases spanning the gap. The V gene's germline CDR1 is SGHDT and CDR2 YYEEEE. There are 19 residues in the CDR3. Here the CDR3 reads CASSLRARPKGAGANVLTF. DNA of the CDR3: TGTGCCAGCAGCTTGCGGGCTCGCCCAAAAGGGGCTGGGGCCAACGTCCTGACTTTC.

The CDR3, as DNA: TGTGCCAGCAGCTTAGTGCCGCTAAACTATGGCTACACCTTC. Its protein is CASSLVPLNYGYTF. This chain links TRBV7-2 with TRBJ1-2, with D hard to call. Looked up from germline, CDR1 is SGHTA and CDR2 is FQGNSA. Trimming removed 1 base at V and 2 bases at J, with 8 bases between. The CDR3 length is 14 residues.

The chain combines TRBV28 with TRBJ1-6; D not resolved. Trimming pared 3 bases from V and 7 bases from J, leaving 4 bases between. This CDR3 has 12 amino acids. Germline V CDR1 and CDR2: MDHEN, SYDVKM. The DNA of the CDR3 is TGTGCCAGCAGTTTCATCAATTCACCCCTCCACTTT. Amino acid sequence: CASSFINSPLHF.

This clone has just a few counts. The chain links TRBV11-2 to TRBJ1-3; D call uncertain. Germline-derived CDR1 and CDR2 are SGHAT and FQNNGV. The V end was cut by 5 bases, the J end by 4 bases, with 15 bases between. The CDR3 runs to 15 residues. The DNA of the CDR3 is TGTGCCAGCAGCGCCAGAGGAGTACCCGGAAACACCATATATTTT. Translating it yields CASSARGVPGNTIYF.

This rearrangement joins TRBV9 to TRBJ1-2; D gene unclear. CDR3 length: 17 residues. With 4 bases removed from V and 1 base from J, the gap between germline ends came to 20 bases. CDR1 is SGDLS and CDR2 is YYNGEE in the germline V gene. In nucleotides, the CDR3 is TGTGCCAGCAGCCCTAGGGAGAACCTTCCGATTAACTATGGCTACACCTTC. It codes for CASSPRENLPINYGYTF.